These 21 T cell receptor beta chains were all obtained from the same sample, sequenced in a study of neurological immune-mediated disorders. TCRdb recomputed calls from the 5' RACE reads with MiXCR, one row per CDR3 protein. Of some 28,000 distinct CDR3 sequences listed, 5% to 7.5% are singletons. The specimen sequenced was PBMCs. The source is a woman aged 45-65 years in good health.

This clonotype was counted many times. The gene calls are TRBV20-1 and TRBJ2-3; 8 bases match TRBD1. V lost 7 bases, J lost 3 bases, and 3 bases stayed unmatched. Germline loops: CDR1 DFQATT, CDR2 SNEGSKA (reference sequence). The CDR3 loop spans 12 amino acids. The CDR3: CSGTGRTDTQYF. DNA for the CDR3: TGCAGTGGGACAGGGAGGACAGATACGCAGTATTTT.

The sample holds many counts of this clonotype. The rearrangement uses TRBV5-1 and TRBJ2-4; 9 positions agree with TRBD1. This CDR3 comprises 16 residues. Unmatched junction bases numbered 9, after V lost 3 bases and J lost 5 bases. The germline gives CDR1 SGHRS, CDR2 YFSETQ. This chain's CDR3 is CASSWGPGQGENIQYF. CDR3 sequence (DNA): TGCGCCAGCAGCTGGGGACCGGGACAGGGAGAAAACATTCAGTACTTC.

This clonotype was found many times. The rearrangement links TRBV27 to TRBJ1-4; weak D call: TRBD1 (5 bases). Trimming removed 2 bases from V and 7 bases from J, with 14 bases in between. The CDR3 runs 15 residues. CDR1 is MNHEY and CDR2 is SMNVEV in the germline V gene (reference sequence). As DNA, the CDR3 is TGTGCCAGCAGTTTAAAGGGGTTAAGTGGTGAAAAACTGTTTTTT. Amino acids: CASSLKGLSGEKLFF. The variable domain in full, completed from reference TRBV27 and TRBJ1-4, reads EAQVTQNPRYLITVTGKKLTVTCSQNMNHEYMSWYRQDPGLGLRQIYYSMNVEVTDKGDVPEGYKVSRKEKRNFPLILESPSPNQTSLYFCASSLKGLSGEKLFFGSGTQLSVL.

Ten or more counts support this clonotype. This chain links TRBV3-1 with TRBJ2-7; no definite D call. Looked up from germline, CDR1 is LGHDT and CDR2 is YNNKEL (reference sequence). V dropped 0 bases and J dropped 2 bases, with 8 bases sitting between them. This CDR3 has 14 amino acids. The CDR3 DNA sequence: TGTGCCAGCAGCCAAGACCCCTCCACCTACGAGCAGTACTTC. Its translation is CASSQDPSTYEQYF.

This clonotype was counted ten times or more. The chain is built from TRBV5-1 and TRBJ2-2; D may be TRBD1 or TRBD2 (5 bases each). The V gene lost 4 bases and the J gene lost 7 bases, with 14 bases spanning the gap. This CDR3 is built from 14 residues. The V gene's germline CDR1 is SGHRS and CDR2 YFSETQ. The CDR3 sequence is CASSPGTRDGELFF. The CDR3 DNA is TGCGCCAGCAGCCCAGGGACCCGGGACGGGGAGCTGTTTTTT.

Many counts were recorded for this clonotype. The V and J genes are TRBV4-3 and TRBJ2-3; D gene ambiguous. This CDR3 has 15 amino acids. Trimming stripped 1 base from V and 3 bases from J, with 11 bases between. Germline CDR1 is LGHNA and CDR2 is YSLEER. CDR3 amino acids: CASSQAWQVTDTQYF. The CDR3 nucleotides are TGCGCCAGCAGCCAAGCCTGGCAGGTGACAGATACGCAGTATTTT.

In this sample, this clonotype turned up many times. The gene calls are TRBV24-1 and TRBJ1-5; D gene unclear. The CDR3 contains 15 residues. The germline V and J ends were trimmed by 3 bases and 0 bases, with 8 bases remaining between them. CDR1 and CDR2 from the germline V gene are KGHDR and SFDVKD. CDR3 sequence (DNA): TGTGCCACCAGTGATGGACGGTATAGCAATCAGCCCCAGCATTTT. Protein product: CATSDGRYSNQPQHF.

Concerning this clonotype: Germline and junction disagree at one end, which may indicate a read error. The chain recombines TRBV20-1 with TRBJ1-1, with D tentatively TRBD1 (5 bases). The V gene's germline CDR1 is DFQATT and CDR2 SNEGSKA (reference sequence). This CDR3 is 13 amino acids long. CDR3 coding DNA: TGCAGTGCTGAGCCGGGACTTCCGGGTGAAGCTTTATTT. This sequence encodes CSAEPGLPGEALF.

This clonotype was found many times. The CDR3 loop reads CASSHDGQLQETQYF. CDR3 nucleotide sequence: TGTGCCAGCAGTCACGACGGACAGCTCCAAGAGACCCAGTACTTC. This rearrangement joins TRBV3-1 to TRBJ2-5; D is possibly TRBD1 (6 bases). From germline, CDR1 is LGHDT and CDR2 YNNKEL (reference sequence). V was pared by 6 bases and J by 1 base, with 15 bases between. The CDR3 covers 15 residues.

The rearrangement links TRBV7-2 to TRBJ1-1, with D maybe TRBD1 (5 bases). This CDR3 comprises 17 residues. Germline loops: CDR1 SGHTA, CDR2 FQGNSA. V was pared by 3 bases and J by 1 base, with 18 bases between. CDR3 in amino acids: CASSFTLPGPGNTEAFF. The CDR3 DNA follows: TGTGCCAGCAGCTTCACTCTTCCGGGGCCGGGGAACACTGAAGCTTTCTTT.

This clonotype was observed at least ten times. This chain connects TRBV10-3 to TRBJ2-5, with 7 bases lining up with TRBD1. Per germline, CDR1 ENHRY and CDR2 SYGVKD. Trimming took 3 bases from V and 2 from J; bases not matched to a gene: 3. This CDR3 has 14 residues. CDR3 sequence (DNA): TGTGCCATCAGTGATATGGGACAGCAAGAGACCCAGTACTTC. Translated: CAISDMGQQETQYF.

By share, this clonotype ranks as medium-sized. This chain links TRBV3-1 with TRBJ2-7; D remains unclear. Germline CDR1 LGHDT, CDR2 YNNKEL (reference sequence). V lost 4 bases and J 5 bases, leaving 9 bases between the germline ends. CDR3 size: 12 residues. CDR3 region: CASSPVEDEQYF. The DNA for the CDR3 is TGTGCCAGCAGCCCCGTGGAAGACGAGCAGTACTTC.

There are many counts of this clonotype. The rearrangement joins TRBV6-4 to TRBJ2-1; 9 bases match TRBD2. The trim removed 7 bases at V and 1 base at J, leaving 14 bases unmatched. The CDR3 consists of 18 residues. CDR1 and CDR2 from the germline V gene are MRHNA and SNTAGT. DNA for the CDR3: TGTGCCAGCACCCTAAGGGGACTAGCACCTCTTTCCTACAATGAGCAGTTCTTC. It translates to CASTLRGLAPLSYNEQFF.

This clonotype was seen many times. V is TRBV20-1 and J is TRBJ1-2, with TRBD1 identical over 7 bases. Germline CDR1 is DFQATT and CDR2 is SNEGSKA (reference sequence). There are 14 residues in the CDR3. Trimming cost V 1 base and J 4 bases; bases outside gene matches: 6. CDR3: CSARASDRLYGYTF. CDR3 sequence (DNA): TGCAGTGCTAGAGCCTCGGACAGGCTCTATGGCTACACCTTC.

In this sample, this clonotype turned up many times. The germline gene is not matched at one end of the junction; a read error may be the cause. The genes are TRBV7-8 and TRBJ1-5; D gene ambiguous. The CDR3 loop spans 15 amino acids. Germline CDR1 SGHVS, CDR2 FQNEAQ. The CDR3 reads CASSVAGSGNQPQHF. CDR3 coding DNA: TGTGCCAGCAGCGTAGCGGGGTCGGGCAATCAGCCCCAGCATTTT.

This clonotype was counted many times. The V gene is TRBV7-2, the J gene TRBJ2-3; the match to TRBD2 covers 9 bases. Germline V gives CDR1 SGHTA, CDR2 FQGNSA. The CDR3 is made up of 18 amino acids. The V gene end was trimmed by 2 bases and the J gene end by 4 bases; junction bases not matched to a gene: 13. CDR3 sequence (DNA): TGTGCCAGCAGCTTATGGGGGTCTAGCGGGAATTCAGCAGATACGCAGTATTTT. It yields the protein CASSLWGSSGNSADTQYF. Complete variable domain (other parts from reference TRBV7-2 and TRBJ2-3): GAGVSQSPSNKVTEKGKDVELRCDPISGHTALYWYRQSLGQGLEFLIYFQGNSAPDKSGLPSDRFSAERTGGSVSTLTIQRTQQEDSAVYLCASSLWGSSGNSADTQYFGPGTRLTVL.

There are many counts of this clonotype. The chain links TRBV6-6 to TRBJ1-3; no reliable D call. CDR1 and CDR2 (germline): MNHNY, SVGAGI (reference sequence). The CDR3 is 15 residues long. Trimming left V 5 bases short and J 3 bases short, with 14 bases between. CDR3 region: CASSKTAAGGNTIYF. In DNA form, the CDR3 reads TGTGCCAGCAGTAAGACCGCAGCGGGTGGAAACACCATATATTTT.

This clonotype was detected many times. This rearrangement joins TRBV20-1 to TRBJ1-5, with a weak D call TRBD1 (6 bases). V lost 8 bases to trimming and J lost 4 bases, with 18 bases between them. The CDR3 extends over 14 amino acids. The germline CDR1 and CDR2 sequences are DFQATT and SNEGSKA (reference sequence). The CDR3 sequence: CSTTLGGGNQPQHF. The CDR3 DNA sequence: TGCAGTACTACCTTGGGAGGGGGAAATCAGCCCCAGCATTTT.

This clonotype was recorded many times. The rearrangement uses TRBV3-1 and TRBJ2-7; 12 bases are a match to TRBD1. The CDR3 sequence is 15 residues long. Looked up from germline, CDR1 is LGHDT and CDR2 is YNNKEL (reference sequence). V was clipped by 4 bases and J by 6 bases; unmatched bases: 7. The CDR3 DNA sequence: TGTGCCAGCAGCCCCAGGGACAGGGGGCTGGGCGAGCAGTACTTC. Translating gives CASSPRDRGLGEQYF.

This clonotype has ten or more counts. The chain carries TRBV20-1 and TRBJ2-4; unclear D gene. The CDR3 is made up of 14 amino acids. The V end lost 2 bases, the J end lost 5 bases, and 13 bases lay between the germline ends. Germline CDR1 is DFQATT and CDR2 is SNEGSKA (reference sequence). CDR3 region: CSARPDPPENIQYF. Written as DNA, the CDR3 is TGCAGTGCTAGACCGGACCCCCCAGAAAACATTCAGTACTTC.

This clonotype has at least ten counts. The chain uses TRBV6-4 and TRBJ1-5; D gene unclear. V was trimmed by 2 bases and J by 4 bases, leaving 6 bases between them. The CDR3 runs to 13 residues. In germline, CDR1 is MRHNA, CDR2 SNTAGT. The CDR3 region has the DNA TGTGCCAGCAGTGACGGTGCTAATCAGCCCCAGCATTTT. It codes for CASSDGANQPQHF.